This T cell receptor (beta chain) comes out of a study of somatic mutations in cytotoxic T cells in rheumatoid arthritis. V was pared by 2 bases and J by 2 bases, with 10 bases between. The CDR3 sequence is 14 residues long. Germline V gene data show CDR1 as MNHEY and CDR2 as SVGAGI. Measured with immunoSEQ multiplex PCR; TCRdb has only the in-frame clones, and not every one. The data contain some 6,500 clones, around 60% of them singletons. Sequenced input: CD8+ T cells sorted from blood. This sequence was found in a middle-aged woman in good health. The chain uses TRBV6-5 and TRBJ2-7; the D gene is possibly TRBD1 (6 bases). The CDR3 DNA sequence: TGTGCCAGCAGTTACGGCAGGGGTACCTACGAGCAGTACTTC. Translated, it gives CASSYGRGTYEQYF.